This TCR beta chain is drawn from a study of human T cells and chemical hapten exposure listed by TCRdb under 2021. As for the study more broadly: For sensitization, 2% DPC in acetone was applied to a roughly 2 cm by roughly 2 cm area of upper inner arm skin. Alopecia areata with under or over 50% scalp involvement, alopecia totalis and alopecia universalis were represented in the patient cohort, which was mostly female. Libraries were combined into a pool for sequencing, and differences in TCR yield between samples came mainly from small differences in library volumes within the pool. Twenty-nine alopecia patients gave blood for TCR sequencing at one to four time points (pre-sensitization, 2, 6 and 24 weeks). Throughout the study period of about 23 weeks, patients also received therapeutic DPC doses to the scalp every week. Patch tests used Finn chambers with 0.01% DPC on the upper back, scored after 6 days by International Contact Dermatitis Research Group standards. Patient blood was sampled pre-sensitization (week 0) and at 2, 6 and about 24 weeks after DPC sensitization. This study followed changes in the peripheral blood TCR repertoire in vivo during primary and secondary sensitization of alopecia patients to the hapten diphenylcyclopropenone (DPC). Overall study results and their limits: Significantly more large CDR3 similarity clusters were formed by expanded TCRs than by pre-sensitization or healthy control sets, consistent with antigen-driven responses. All patients had alopecia, a presumed autoimmune disease, so their immune response might differ from that of healthy individuals. The number of TCRs above 1 in 1000 frequency did not change with DPC sensitization; there was no evidence of global repertoire structure alterations. Repeated subsampling changed both the strength of the expansion versus patch-test correlation and the threshold at which the correlation became significant. The number of PT1 expanded TCRs positively correlated with patch test score, significant at thresholds 8, 16 and 32 but not 4.

Via the germline V gene (reference sequence), CDR1 is SEHNR and CDR2 FQNEAQ. The germline ends are 12 bases apart after V is trimmed by 1 base and J by 2 bases. From its cysteine to its phenylalanine, the CDR3 spans 15 amino acids. Only the CDR3 part of the read is kept: 45 bases, read in frame from the first base. What this sample's time point label stands for: patch test 3, about 24 weeks after DPC sensitization. The treatment or condition label, as the study defines it: therapeutic diphenylcyclopropenone sensitization with weekly scalp DPC. At every patch-test visit, the blood draw took place before the patch test was put on. Patients were eligible if aged 18 to 70, diagnosed with alopecia and judged suitable for DPC therapy, and pregnant patients were excluded. Total RNA was extracted from unfractionated whole blood that had been collected in Tempus Blood RNA tubes. Regarding this clonotype: Its antigen has not been determined. Base qualities are not at hand, and no much larger clone is one base apart.

Library preparation employed RACE. Sequencing took place on a NextSeq 500. During library preparation, unique molecular identifiers were attached to individual cDNA molecules so that TCRs could be counted quantitatively and reproducibly. From each blood RNA sample, both TCR alpha and TCR beta chains were sequenced. The study's processing was this. The median number of TCRs per sample was over 85,000, ranging from 23,224 to 690,600. V, J and CDR3 annotation of the TCR reads was performed with the Decombinator software suite. To make PS versus PT1 abundance plots, every sample was subsampled to the same number of TCRs (28,000). Expanded TCRs were defined as absent before sensitization and observed at least eight times at the 2-week time point. TCRdb reworked the public reads: Q25 trimming with fastp, MiXCR clone assembly, productive beta chains retained. For every CDR3 protein sequence, its rows merge into one entry that carries the most common genes and DNA. The V and J calls here are based on TCRdb, not the publication. A total of about 200,000 distinct CDR3 sequences appear in this sample, roughly a quarter of them only once. Roughly 2.3% of the sample is taken by the ten largest.

This TCR was sampled from a woman between 40 and 50 years old with alopecia areata. Some clones in this sample may be carry-over from other donors' samples. This receptor chain uses TRBV7-9 and TRBJ2-7, with an unclear D gene assignment. The sample in question was whole blood, obtained in connection with sensitization to the hapten diphenylcyclopropenone (DPC). The DNA is as follows: TGTGCCAGCAGCTTAGAGTCGGCCAGGACCTACGAGCAGTACTTC. Its product reads: CASSLESARTYEQYF.